This TCR beta chain is drawn from a study of identical twins. Findings and caveats of the study: Insertion counts were lower in abundant cord blood beta clonotypes, a trend that memory repertoires did not show.

A universal primer site was added by template switching, and unique molecular identifiers were carried by the cDNA. Using its own MiXCR run on the 5' RACE reads, TCRdb lists one record per CDR3 protein. The sample lists fewer than 350,000 distinct CDR3 sequences, more than 6.5% occurring once. Of note for this clonotype: No antigen is known for it.

The CDR3 is 12 amino acids. The germline gives CDR1 MNHEY, CDR2 SMNVEV (reference sequence). The V end was cut by 6 bases, the J end by 4 bases, with 10 bases between. This sample also belongs to another study, concerning yellow fever vaccine responses in identical twins. Per that study: Vaccine-induced T cell responses in twins were reportedly observed to appear partly convergent, partly personalized.

The chain couples TRBV27 to TRBJ2-7; D may be TRBD1 or TRBD2 (6 bases each). This clonotype was obtained from a woman under 30 in good health. The sequencing input was memory (CD45RO+) T cells sorted from blood. The CDR3 nucleotides read TGTGCCAGCAGCCGGGGGCGGTACGAGCAGTACTTC. Translating it yields CASSRGRYEQYF.